The rows below give T cell receptor beta chains drawn from one sample of a study of shared clonotypes between healthy human individuals. Repertoires were generated with immunoSEQ multiplex PCR, while TCRdb's copy carries only in-frame clones and drops some. Among about 2,200,000 clones listed, roughly 91% were seen once. Sequenced input: naive CD8+ T cells from PBMCs. The receptors stem from a man between 18 and 35 years old in good health. Some clones in this sample may be carry-over from other donors' samples. Both conserved end residues are part of each CDR3. D genes are given only for firm matches. Clone size is shown for a subset of rows, as once, few, many or a class of expanded clone.

v_gene: TRBV5-3
d_gene: TRBD2
j_gene: TRBJ2-7
abundance: -
len: 15
CDR3aa: CARSFRGGRAILGVF
CDR3nt: TGTGCCAGAAGCTTTAGAGGCGGGAGGGCCATCCTGGGAGTCTTC

v_gene: TRBV29-1
d_gene: -
j_gene: TRBJ1-4
abundance: -
len: 13
CDR3aa: CSVIGGTNEKLFF
CDR3nt: TGCAGCGTTATCGGGGGAACTAATGAAAAACTGTTTTTT

v_gene: TRBV5-6
d_gene: -
j_gene: TRBJ1-2
abundance: once
len: 16
CDR3aa: CASSLEPFQGYYGYTF
CDR3nt: TGTGCCAGCAGCTTGGAACCGTTCCAGGGGTACTATGGCTACACCTTC

v_gene: TRBV7-9
d_gene: -
j_gene: TRBJ2-7
abundance: -
len: 14
CDR3aa: CASSAGIPTDEQYF
CDR3nt: TGTGCCAGCAGCGCCGGGATCCCGACGGACGAGCAGTACTTC

v_gene: TRBV4-3
d_gene: -
j_gene: TRBJ2-6
abundance: -
len: 18
CDR3aa: CASSQEAGPGSGANVLTF
CDR3nt: TGCGCCAGCAGCCAAGAGGCAGGGCCGGGTTCTGGGGCCAACGTCCTGACTTTC

v_gene: TRBV25-1
d_gene: -
j_gene: TRBJ2-6
abundance: -
len: 15
CDR3aa: CASMRGVAGANVLTF
CDR3nt: TGTGCCAGCATGAGGGGAGTAGCTGGGGCCAACGTCCTGACTTTC

v_gene: TRBV27
d_gene: TRBD1
j_gene: TRBJ1-6
abundance: once
len: 14
CDR3aa: CASSFQGARSPLHF
CDR3nt: TGTGCCAGCAGTTTCCAGGGGGCACGATCACCCCTCCACTTT

v_gene: TRBV7-9
d_gene: -
j_gene: TRBJ2-4
abundance: -
len: 13
CDR3aa: CASSLGAEAIQYF
CDR3nt: TGTGCCAGCAGCTTAGGGGCGGAGGCCATTCAGTACTTC

v_gene: TRBV28
d_gene: TRBD1
j_gene: TRBJ2-6
abundance: -
len: 16
CDR3aa: CASSQIRDRGSNVLTF
CDR3nt: TGTGCCAGCAGTCAAATCCGGGACAGGGGTTCCAACGTCCTGACTTTC

v_gene: TRBV9
d_gene: -
j_gene: TRBJ1-2
abundance: -
len: 15
CDR3aa: CASSASTGANYGYTF
CDR3nt: TGTGCCAGCAGCGCGTCGACGGGAGCTAACTATGGCTACACCTTC

v_gene: TRBV7-8
d_gene: -
j_gene: TRBJ2-2
abundance: -
len: 17
CDR3aa: CASSLALEGWSSGELFF
CDR3nt: TGTGCCAGCAGCTTAGCGTTGGAAGGGTGGAGCTCCGGGGAGCTGTTTTTT

v_gene: TRBV10-2
d_gene: TRBD1
j_gene: TRBJ2-7
abundance: -
len: 16
CDR3aa: CASSDSPGTGLSEQYF
CDR3nt: TGCGCCAGCAGTGATTCCCCCGGGACAGGTCTCTCCGAGCAGTACTTC

v_gene: TRBV29-1
d_gene: TRBD1
j_gene: TRBJ1-5
abundance: -
len: 15
CDR3aa: CSVEGQGGSNQPQHF
CDR3nt: TGCAGCGTTGAGGGACAGGGGGGTAGCAATCAGCCCCAGCATTTT

v_gene: TRBV27
d_gene: TRBD2
j_gene: TRBJ2-1
abundance: -
len: 17
CDR3aa: CASSSRLAGTSYNEQFF
CDR3nt: TGTGCCAGCAGTTCCAGACTAGCGGGAACGTCCTACAATGAGCAGTTCTTC

v_gene: TRBV18
d_gene: TRBD2
j_gene: TRBJ2-7
abundance: -
len: 16
CDR3aa: CASSPLKVAGAYEQYF
CDR3nt: TGTGCCAGCTCGCCCCTGAAGGTAGCGGGAGCCTACGAGCAGTACTTC

v_gene: TRBV27
d_gene: -
j_gene: TRBJ2-2
abundance: -
len: 14
CDR3aa: CASSFGGFAGELFF
CDR3nt: TGTGCCAGCAGTTTCGGGGGCTTTGCCGGGGAGCTGTTTTTT

v_gene: TRBV28
d_gene: -
j_gene: TRBJ1-5
abundance: once
len: 15
CDR3aa: CASSLTVNSNQPQHF
CDR3nt: TGTGCCAGCAGTTTGACAGTTAATAGCAATCAGCCCCAGCATTTT

v_gene: TRBV7-2
d_gene: TRBD1
j_gene: TRBJ1-5
abundance: -
len: 16
CDR3aa: CASSLTGPTFNQPQHF
CDR3nt: TGTGCCAGCAGCTTGACAGGGCCGACATTCAATCAGCCCCAGCATTTT

v_gene: TRBV27
d_gene: -
j_gene: TRBJ1-1
abundance: few
len: 14
CDR3aa: CASSLRTANTEAFF
CDR3nt: TGTGCCAGCAGTTTACGAACTGCGAACACTGAAGCTTTCTTT

v_gene: TRBV9
d_gene: TRBD2
j_gene: TRBJ2-2
abundance: -
len: 14
CDR3aa: CASSDSGSDGELFF
CDR3nt: TGTGCCAGCAGCGATAGCGGGAGTGACGGGGAGCTGTTTTTT

v_gene: TRBV28
d_gene: -
j_gene: TRBJ2-7
abundance: -
len: 16
CDR3aa: CASSFSYSPLGDEQYF
CDR3nt: TGTGCCAGCAGTTTTTCATATAGTCCTTTGGGGGACGAGCAGTACTTC

v_gene: TRBV9
d_gene: -
j_gene: TRBJ2-1
abundance: -
len: 13
CDR3aa: CASSVGSSNEQFF
CDR3nt: TGTGCCAGCAGCGTAGGGTCCTCCAATGAGCAGTTCTTC

v_gene: TRBV7-3
d_gene: -
j_gene: TRBJ2-7
abundance: -
len: 14
CDR3aa: CASSLTGNPYEQYF
CDR3nt: TGTGCCAGCAGCTTAACAGGAAACCCCTACGAGCAGTACTTC

v_gene: TRBV7-9
d_gene: TRBD1
j_gene: TRBJ1-1
abundance: -
len: 15
CDR3aa: CASSPSQGAYTEAFF
CDR3nt: TGTGCCAGCAGCCCCAGTCAGGGGGCTTACACTGAAGCTTTCTTT

v_gene: TRBV7-9
d_gene: -
j_gene: TRBJ2-5
abundance: -
len: 15
CDR3aa: CASSLGLGLGETQYF
CDR3nt: TGTGCCAGCAGCTTAGGGTTAGGGTTGGGGGAGACCCAGTACTTC

v_gene: TRBV18
d_gene: -
j_gene: TRBJ2-5
abundance: -
len: 14
CDR3aa: CASSPTISLETQYF
CDR3nt: TGTGCCAGCTCACCAACAATCAGTTTAGAGACCCAGTACTTC

v_gene: TRBV29-1
d_gene: TRBD1
j_gene: TRBJ2-3
abundance: -
len: 12
CDR3aa: CSVPDRADTQYF
CDR3nt: TGCAGCGTCCCGGACAGGGCAGATACGCAGTATTTT

v_gene: TRBV7-2
d_gene: -
j_gene: TRBJ2-7
abundance: -
len: 9
CDR3aa: CASKPGPNF
CDR3nt: TGTGCCAGCAAGCCGGGTCCGAACTTC

v_gene: TRBV10-3
d_gene: TRBD1
j_gene: TRBJ1-3
abundance: -
len: 16
CDR3aa: CAISEGQVLTGNTIYF
CDR3nt: TGTGCCATCAGTGAAGGACAGGTTCTTACTGGAAACACCATATATTTT

v_gene: TRBV28
d_gene: TRBD2
j_gene: TRBJ2-7
abundance: -
len: 17
CDR3aa: CASRPLSPGLAGVEQYF
CDR3nt: TGTGCCAGCAGACCCTTATCCCCGGGACTAGCGGGGGTCGAGCAGTACTTC

v_gene: TRBV7-8
d_gene: TRBD2
j_gene: TRBJ2-7
abundance: -
len: 17
CDR3aa: CASSSHTGLAGAHEQYF
CDR3nt: TGTGCCAGCAGCTCGCACACGGGACTAGCGGGAGCCCACGAGCAGTACTTC

v_gene: TRBV9
d_gene: -
j_gene: TRBJ1-2
abundance: -
len: 17
CDR3aa: CASSPRTAPGANYGYTF
CDR3nt: TGTGCCAGCAGCCCCCGGACAGCGCCGGGCGCTAACTATGGCTACACCTTC

v_gene: TRBV21-1
d_gene: -
j_gene: TRBJ2-3
abundance: -
len: 16
CDR3aa: CASSTRLAVSTDTQYF
CDR3nt: TGTGCCAGCAGCACCCGACTAGCGGTGAGCACAGATACGCAGTATTTT

v_gene: TRBV19
d_gene: -
j_gene: TRBJ2-2
abundance: -
len: 15
CDR3aa: CASSMARLGTGELFF
CDR3nt: TGTGCCAGTAGTATGGCCCGGTTGGGCACCGGGGAGCTGTTTTTT

v_gene: TRBV4-1
d_gene: -
j_gene: TRBJ2-7
abundance: -
len: 14
CDR3aa: CASSQVRGSYEQYF
CDR3nt: TGCGCCAGCAGCCAAGTTAGGGGGTCCTACGAGCAGTACTTC

v_gene: TRBV27
d_gene: -
j_gene: TRBJ1-2
abundance: -
len: 13
CDR3aa: CASSSRDGYGYTF
CDR3nt: TGTGCCAGCAGTTCCCGGGATGGGTATGGCTACACCTTC

v_gene: TRBV6-5
d_gene: -
j_gene: TRBJ2-2
abundance: once
len: 13
CDR3aa: CASSLGGNGELFF
CDR3nt: TGTGCCAGCAGCTTAGGGGGGAACGGGGAGCTGTTTTTT